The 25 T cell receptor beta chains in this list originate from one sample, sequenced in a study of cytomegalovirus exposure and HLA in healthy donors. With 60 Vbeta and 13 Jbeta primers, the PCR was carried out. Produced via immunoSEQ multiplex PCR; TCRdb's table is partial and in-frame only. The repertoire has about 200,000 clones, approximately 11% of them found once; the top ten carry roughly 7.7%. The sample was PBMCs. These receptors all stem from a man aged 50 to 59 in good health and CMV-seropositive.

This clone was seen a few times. As DNA, the CDR3 is TGTGCCAGTAGTATAGGACAGGGGGACGAGCAGTACGTC. The encoded protein is CASSIGQGDEQYV. The rearrangement joins TRBV19 to TRBJ2-7; the match to TRBD1 covers 9 bases. The CDR3 extends over 13 amino acids. Germline V gene data show CDR1 as LNHDA and CDR2 as SQIVND (reference sequence). Unmatched junction bases numbered 0, after V lost 1 base and J lost 5 bases.

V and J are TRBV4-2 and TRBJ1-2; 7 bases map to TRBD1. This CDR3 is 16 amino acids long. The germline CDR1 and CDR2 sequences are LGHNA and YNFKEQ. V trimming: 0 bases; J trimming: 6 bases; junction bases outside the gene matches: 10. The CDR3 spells CASSQEGAQGVNGYTF. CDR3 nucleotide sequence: TGTGCCAGCAGCCAAGAAGGTGCGCAGGGGGTTAATGGCTACACCTTC.

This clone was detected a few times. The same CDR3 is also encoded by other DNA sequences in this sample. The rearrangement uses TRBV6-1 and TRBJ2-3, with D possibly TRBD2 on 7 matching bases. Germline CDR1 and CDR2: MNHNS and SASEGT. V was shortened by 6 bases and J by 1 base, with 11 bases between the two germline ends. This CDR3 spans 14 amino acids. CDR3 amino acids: CASRTGGRTDTQYF. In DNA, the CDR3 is TGTGCCAGCAGGACGGGGGGCCGCACAGATACGCAGTATTTT.

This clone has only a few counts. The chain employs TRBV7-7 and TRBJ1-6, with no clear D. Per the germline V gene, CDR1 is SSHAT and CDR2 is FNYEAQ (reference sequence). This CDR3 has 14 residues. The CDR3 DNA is TGTGCTCCGACTGAGGGCTCCTATAATTCACCCCTCCACTTT. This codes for CAPTEGSYNSPLHF.

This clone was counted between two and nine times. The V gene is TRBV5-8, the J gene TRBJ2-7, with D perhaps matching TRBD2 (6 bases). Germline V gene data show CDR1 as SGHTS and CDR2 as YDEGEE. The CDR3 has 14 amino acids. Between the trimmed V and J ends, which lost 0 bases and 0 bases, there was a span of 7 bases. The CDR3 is CASSLERASYEQYF. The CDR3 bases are TGTGCCAGCAGCTTGGAGCGGGCCTCCTACGAGCAGTACTTC.

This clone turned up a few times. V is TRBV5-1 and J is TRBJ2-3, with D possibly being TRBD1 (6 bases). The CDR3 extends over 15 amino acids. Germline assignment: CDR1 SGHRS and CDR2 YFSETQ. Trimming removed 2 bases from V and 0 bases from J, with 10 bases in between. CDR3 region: CASSFNGQSTDTQYF. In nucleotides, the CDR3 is TGCGCCAGCAGCTTTAACGGACAGAGCACAGATACGCAGTATTTT. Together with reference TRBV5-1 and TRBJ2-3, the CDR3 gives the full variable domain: KAGVTQTPRYLIKTRGQQVTLSCSPISGHRSVSWYQQTPGQGLQFLFEYFSETQRNKGNFPGRFSGRQFSNSRSEMNVSTLELGDSALYLCASSFNGQSTDTQYFGPGTRLTVL.

The CDR3 sequence: CASSQEARTASYNEQFF. DNA of the CDR3: TGTGCCAGCAGCCAAGAAGCGAGGACAGCGTCCTACAATGAGCAGTTCTTC. The chain has TRBV4-2 and TRBJ2-1, with D perhaps matching TRBD1 (6 bases). Trimming pared 0 bases from V and 1 base from J, leaving 13 bases between. CDR1 LGHNA and CDR2 YNFKEQ come from the germline V gene. CDR3 length: 17 residues.

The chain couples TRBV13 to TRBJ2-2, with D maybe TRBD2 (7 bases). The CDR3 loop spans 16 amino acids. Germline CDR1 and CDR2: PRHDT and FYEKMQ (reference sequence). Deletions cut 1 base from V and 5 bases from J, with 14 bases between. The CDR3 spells CASSLAGGPGTGELFF. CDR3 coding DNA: TGTGCCAGCAGCTTAGCCGGGGGGCCTGGTACCGGGGAGCTGTTTTTT.

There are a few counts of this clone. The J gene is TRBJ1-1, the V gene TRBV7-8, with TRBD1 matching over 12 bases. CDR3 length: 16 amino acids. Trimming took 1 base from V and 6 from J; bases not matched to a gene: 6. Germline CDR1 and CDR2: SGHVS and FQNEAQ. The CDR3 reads CASSLGGTGGMAEAFF. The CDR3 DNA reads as TGTGCCAGCAGCTTAGGGGGGACAGGGGGCATGGCTGAAGCTTTCTTT.

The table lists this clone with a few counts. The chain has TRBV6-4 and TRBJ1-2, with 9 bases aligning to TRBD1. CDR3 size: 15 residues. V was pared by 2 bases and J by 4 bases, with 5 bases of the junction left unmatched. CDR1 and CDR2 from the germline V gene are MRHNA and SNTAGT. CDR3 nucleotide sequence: TGTGCCAGCAGTGACGCGGGACAGGGAGTCTATGGCTACACCTTC. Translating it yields CASSDAGQGVYGYTF.

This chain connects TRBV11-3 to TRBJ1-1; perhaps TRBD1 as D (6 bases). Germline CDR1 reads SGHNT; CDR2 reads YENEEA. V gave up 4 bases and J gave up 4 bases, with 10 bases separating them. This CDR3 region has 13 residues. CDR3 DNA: TGTGCCAGCAGCTCGGGGGGGCGCACTGAAGCTTTCTTT. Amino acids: CASSSGGRTEAFF.

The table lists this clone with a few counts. The CDR3 nucleotides read TGTGCCAGCAGCTCGCGGGGGGGGTTCCCCACAGATACGCAGTATTTT. This gives the protein CASSSRGGFPTDTQYF. The V call is TRBV11-2, the J call TRBJ2-3; 9 bases are a match to TRBD2. The germline V gene has CDR1 SGHAT and CDR2 FQNNGV. V was clipped by 4 bases and J by 2 bases; unmatched bases: 7. The CDR3 is 16 residues long.

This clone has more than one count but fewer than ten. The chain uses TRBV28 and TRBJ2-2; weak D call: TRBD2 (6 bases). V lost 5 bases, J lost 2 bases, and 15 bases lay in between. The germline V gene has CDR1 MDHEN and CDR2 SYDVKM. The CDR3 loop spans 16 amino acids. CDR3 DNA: TGTGCCAGCAGTCCGCGGGGACCTCTTAACACCGGGGAGCTGTTTTTT. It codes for CASSPRGPLNTGELFF.

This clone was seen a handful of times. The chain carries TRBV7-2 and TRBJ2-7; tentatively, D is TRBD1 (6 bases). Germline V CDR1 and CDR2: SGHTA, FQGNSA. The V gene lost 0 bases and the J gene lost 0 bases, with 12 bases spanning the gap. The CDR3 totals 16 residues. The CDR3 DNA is TGTGCCAGCAGCTTAGCCCACAGGGAGAACTCCTACGAGCAGTACTTC. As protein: CASSLAHRENSYEQYF.

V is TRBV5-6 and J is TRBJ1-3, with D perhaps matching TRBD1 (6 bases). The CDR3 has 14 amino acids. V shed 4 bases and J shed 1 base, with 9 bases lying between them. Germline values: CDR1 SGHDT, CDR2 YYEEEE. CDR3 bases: TGTGCCAGCAGCCGAGGGACATCTGGAAACACCATATATTTT. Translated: CASSRGTSGNTIYF.

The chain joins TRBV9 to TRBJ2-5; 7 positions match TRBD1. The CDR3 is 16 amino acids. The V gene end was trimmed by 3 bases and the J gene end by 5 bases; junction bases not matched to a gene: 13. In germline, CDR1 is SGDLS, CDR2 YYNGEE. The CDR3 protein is CASSEGQRPVEETQYF. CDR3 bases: TGTGCCAGCAGCGAGGGACAGAGACCCGTGGAGGAGACCCAGTACTTC.

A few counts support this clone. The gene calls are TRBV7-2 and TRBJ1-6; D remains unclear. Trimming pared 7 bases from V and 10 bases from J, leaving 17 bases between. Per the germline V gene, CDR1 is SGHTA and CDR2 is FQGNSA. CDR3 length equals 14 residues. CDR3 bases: TGTGCCAGCACCCGGACTAACTCGGAATCACCCCTCCACTTT. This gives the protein CASTRTNSESPLHF. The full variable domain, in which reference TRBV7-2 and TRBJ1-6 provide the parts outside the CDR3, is GAGVSQSPSNKVTEKGKDVELRCDPISGHTALYWYRQSLGQGLEFLIYFQGNSAPDKSGLPSDRFSAERTGGSVSTLTIQRTQQEDSAVYLCASTRTNSESPLHFGNGTRLTVT.

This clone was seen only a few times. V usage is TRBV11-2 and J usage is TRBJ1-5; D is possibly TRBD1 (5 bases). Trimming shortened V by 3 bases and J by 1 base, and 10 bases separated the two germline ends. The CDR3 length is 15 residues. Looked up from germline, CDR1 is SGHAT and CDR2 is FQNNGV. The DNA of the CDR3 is TGTGCCAGCAGCTTTGGACATCTGAGCAATCAGCCCCAGCATTTT. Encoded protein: CASSFGHLSNQPQHF.

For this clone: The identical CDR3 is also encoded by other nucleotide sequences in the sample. Here the CDR3 DNA reads TGTGCCAGCAGCGTAGCTAGCGGGGGCTCGGATACGCAGTATTTT. Translation: CASSVASGGSDTQYF. The gene calls are TRBV9 and TRBJ2-3; 10 positions match TRBD2. The CDR3 runs to 15 residues. The germline gives CDR1 SGDLS, CDR2 YYNGEE. V was pared by 0 bases and J by 6 bases, with 4 bases of the junction left unmatched. Full variable domain (remainder filled in from reference TRBV9 and TRBJ2-3): DSGVTQTPKHLITATGQRVTLRCSPRSGDLSVYWYQQSLDQGLQFLIQYYNGEERAKGNILERFSAQQFPDLHSELNLSSLELGDSALYFCASSVASGGSDTQYFGPGTRLTVL.

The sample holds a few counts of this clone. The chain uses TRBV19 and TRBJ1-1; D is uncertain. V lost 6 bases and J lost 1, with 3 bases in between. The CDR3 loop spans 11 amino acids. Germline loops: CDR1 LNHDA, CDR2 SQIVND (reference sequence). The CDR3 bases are TGTGCCAGTAGGCGGAACACTGAAGCTTTCTTT. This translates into CASRRNTEAFF.

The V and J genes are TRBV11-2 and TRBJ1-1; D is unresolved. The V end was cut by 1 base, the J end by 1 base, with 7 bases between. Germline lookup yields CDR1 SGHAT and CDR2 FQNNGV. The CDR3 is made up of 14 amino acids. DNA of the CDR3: TGTGCCAGCAGCTTAGTACCAGGGAACACTGAAGCTTTCTTT. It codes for CASSLVPGNTEAFF.

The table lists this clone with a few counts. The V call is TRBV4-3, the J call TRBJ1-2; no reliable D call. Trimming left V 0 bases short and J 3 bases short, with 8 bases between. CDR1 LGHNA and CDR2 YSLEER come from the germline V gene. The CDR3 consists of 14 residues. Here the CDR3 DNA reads TGCGCCAGCAGCCAAGAGGCCGGGGACTATGGCTACACCTTC. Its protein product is CASSQEAGDYGYTF.

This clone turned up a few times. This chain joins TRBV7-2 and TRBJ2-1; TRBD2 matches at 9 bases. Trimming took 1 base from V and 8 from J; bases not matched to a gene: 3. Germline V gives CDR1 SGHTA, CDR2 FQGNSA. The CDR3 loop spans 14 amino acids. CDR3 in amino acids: CASSLEAGGYEQFF. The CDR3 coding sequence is TGTGCCAGCAGCTTAGAAGCGGGGGGATATGAGCAGTTCTTC.

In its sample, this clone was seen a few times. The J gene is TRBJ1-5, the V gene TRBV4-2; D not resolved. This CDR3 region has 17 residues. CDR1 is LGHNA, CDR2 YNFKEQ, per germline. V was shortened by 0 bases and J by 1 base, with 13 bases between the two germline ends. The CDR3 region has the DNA TGTGCCAGCAGCCAAGATCTCGGGTCCCAGAGCAATCAGCCCCAGCATTTT. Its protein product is CASSQDLGSQSNQPQHF.

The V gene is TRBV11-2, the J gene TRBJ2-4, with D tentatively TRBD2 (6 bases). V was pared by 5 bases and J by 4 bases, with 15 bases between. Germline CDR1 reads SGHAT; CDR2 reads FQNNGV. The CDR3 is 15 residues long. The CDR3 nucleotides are TGTGCCAGCAGCGTCCTCAGGAGGGAGAAAAACATTCAGTACTTC. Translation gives CASSVLRREKNIQYF.